Each of the 4 T cell receptor beta chains below was sequenced from the same sample in a study of tumor-infiltrating lymphocytes in primary liver carcinoma. It was from approximately 22-30 mg of unsorted bulk tissue that RNA and DNA were co-extracted. Making TCR beta cDNA involved 400 to 600 ng total RNA and a constant-region primer. Employing slightly modified ARM-PCR, three nested multiplex PCR rounds were run, and these gave rise to the TCR beta libraries. Primers for the first two PCR rounds were TRBV1-TRBV30 forward primers and a C-beta reverse primer (about 10 cycles per round). A single record per CDR3 protein comes from TCRdb applying MiXCR to the multiplex PCR reads. Seen here are around 35,000 distinct CDR3 sequences, roughly 73% observed once, and the top ten hold under 45%. The sequenced material came from tumor-adjacent normal liver tissue. Receptor source: a man aged 35 to 55 with primary liver carcinoma and hepatitis B virus infection.

With respect to this clonotype: Because the CDR3 is missing its conserved closing phenylalanine or tryptophan, this is likely a read error. The chain combines TRBV5-1 with TRBJ2-1; 7 bases match TRBD2. The CDR3 sequence is 14 residues long. The V gene's germline CDR1 is SGHRS and CDR2 YFSETQ. The CDR3 nucleotides are TGCGCCAGTAGCTTGGAGGGCGGGAGCCATGAGCAGTTCCTC. Protein sequence: CASSLEGGSHEQFL.

Details on this clonotype: The junction departs from the called germline gene at one end, perhaps through a read error. The V and J genes are TRBV6-2 or TRBV6-3 and TRBJ2-7, with a weak D call TRBD2 (6 bases). Germline V gene sequence: CDR1 MNHEY, CDR2 SVGEGT. This CDR3 is 15 amino acids long. The CDR3 here is CASSLGVAASYEQYF. In DNA form, the CDR3 reads TGTGCCAGCAGCCTTGGGGTAGCGGCGTCCTATGAGCAGTACTTC.

A note on this clonotype: One end of the junction varies from germline; a read error may be responsible. The DNA for the CDR3 is TGTGCCAGGAGTGACACGGCAGAGATGAACACTGAAGCTTTCTTT. Translation: CARSDTAEMNTEAFF. The chain combines TRBV6-4 with TRBJ1-1; no clear D gene. The V gene's germline CDR1 is MRHNA and CDR2 SNTAGT. CDR3 size: 15 residues.

This clonotype has a count of ten or more. The genes are TRBV28 and TRBJ2-5, with 9 positions matching TRBD1. The CDR3 length is 16 residues. The J segment lost 4 bases and the V segment lost 3 bases, leaving 9 bases of the junction unmatched. CDR1 is MDHEN and CDR2 is SYDVKM in the germline V gene. The CDR3 loop is CASSFLQGATGETQYF. The CDR3 coding sequence is TGTGCCAGCAGTTTTCTACAGGGGGCGACAGGAGAGACCCAGTACTTC.